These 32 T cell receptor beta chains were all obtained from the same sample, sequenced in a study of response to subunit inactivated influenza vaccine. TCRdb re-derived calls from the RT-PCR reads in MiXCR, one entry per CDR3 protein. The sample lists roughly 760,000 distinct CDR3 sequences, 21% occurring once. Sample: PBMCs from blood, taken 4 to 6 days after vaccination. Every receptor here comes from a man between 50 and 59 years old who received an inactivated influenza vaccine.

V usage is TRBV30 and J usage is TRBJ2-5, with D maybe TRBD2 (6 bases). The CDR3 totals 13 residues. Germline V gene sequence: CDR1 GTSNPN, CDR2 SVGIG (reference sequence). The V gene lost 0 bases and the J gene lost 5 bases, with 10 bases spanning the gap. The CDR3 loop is CAWSVSSVETQYF. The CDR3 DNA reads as TGTGCCTGGAGTGTGTCTAGCGTGGAGACCCAGTACTTC.

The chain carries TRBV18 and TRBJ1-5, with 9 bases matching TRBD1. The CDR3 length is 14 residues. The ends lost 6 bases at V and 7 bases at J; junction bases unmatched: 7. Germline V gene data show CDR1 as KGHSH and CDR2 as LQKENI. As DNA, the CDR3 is TGTGCCAGCTCCTCACAGGGGGCTCGGCAGCCCCAGCATTTT. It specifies CASSSQGARQPQHF.

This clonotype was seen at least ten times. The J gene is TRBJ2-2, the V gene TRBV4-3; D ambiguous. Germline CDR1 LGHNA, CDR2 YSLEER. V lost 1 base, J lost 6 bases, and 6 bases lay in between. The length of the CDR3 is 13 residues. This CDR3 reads CASSQVGSGELFF. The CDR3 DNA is TGCGCCAGCAGCCAAGTTGGGTCCGGGGAGCTGTTTTTT.

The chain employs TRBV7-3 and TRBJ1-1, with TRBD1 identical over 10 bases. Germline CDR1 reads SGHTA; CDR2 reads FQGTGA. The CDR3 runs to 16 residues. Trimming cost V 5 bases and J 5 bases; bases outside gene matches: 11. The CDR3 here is CASSLTGGKRGTEAFF. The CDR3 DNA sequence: TGTGCCAGCAGCCTGACAGGGGGCAAGAGGGGGACTGAAGCTTTCTTT.

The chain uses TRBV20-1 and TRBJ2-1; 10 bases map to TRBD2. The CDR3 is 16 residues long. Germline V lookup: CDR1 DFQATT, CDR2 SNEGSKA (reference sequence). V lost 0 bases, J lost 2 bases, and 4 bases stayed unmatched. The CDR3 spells CSARDSGTSAYNEQFF. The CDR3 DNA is TGCAGTGCTAGAGACTCCGGGACTAGCGCCTACAATGAGCAGTTCTTC.

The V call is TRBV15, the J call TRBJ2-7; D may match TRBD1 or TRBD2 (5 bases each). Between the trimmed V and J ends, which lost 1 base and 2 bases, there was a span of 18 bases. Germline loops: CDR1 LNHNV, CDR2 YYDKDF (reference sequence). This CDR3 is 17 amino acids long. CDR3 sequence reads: CATSRAEGRRTTYEQYF. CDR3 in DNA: TGTGCCACCAGCAGAGCCGAGGGACGGAGAACGACCTACGAGCAGTACTTC.

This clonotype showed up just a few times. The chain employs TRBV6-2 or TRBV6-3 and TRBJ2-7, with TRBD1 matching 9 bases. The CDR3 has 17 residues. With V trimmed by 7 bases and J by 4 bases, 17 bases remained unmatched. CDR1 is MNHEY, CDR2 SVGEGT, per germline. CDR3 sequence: CASTINVEVGQGYEQYF. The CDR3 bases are TGTGCCAGCACCATAAATGTGGAAGTGGGACAGGGTTACGAGCAGTACTTC.

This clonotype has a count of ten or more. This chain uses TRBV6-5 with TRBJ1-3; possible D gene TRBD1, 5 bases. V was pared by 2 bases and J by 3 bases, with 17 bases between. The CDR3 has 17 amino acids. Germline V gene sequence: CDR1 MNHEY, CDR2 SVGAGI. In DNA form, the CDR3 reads TGTGCCAGCAGTTACCAACCGACAGTCCAGCATGGAAACACCATATATTTT. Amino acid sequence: CASSYQPTVQHGNTIYF.

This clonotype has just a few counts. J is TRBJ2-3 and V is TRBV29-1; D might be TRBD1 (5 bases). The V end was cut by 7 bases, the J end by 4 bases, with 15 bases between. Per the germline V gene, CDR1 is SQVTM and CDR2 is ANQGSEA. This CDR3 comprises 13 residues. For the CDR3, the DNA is TGCAGCGGGCGACAGTCCCGATCAGATACGCAGTATTTT. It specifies CSGRQSRSDTQYF.

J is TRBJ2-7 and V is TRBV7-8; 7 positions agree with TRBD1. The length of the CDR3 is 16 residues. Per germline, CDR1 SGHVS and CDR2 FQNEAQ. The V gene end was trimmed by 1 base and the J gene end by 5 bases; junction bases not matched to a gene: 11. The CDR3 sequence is CASSLVLGRGINEQYF. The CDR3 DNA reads TGTGCCAGCAGCTTAGTCTTGGGCAGGGGGATAAACGAGCAGTACTTC.

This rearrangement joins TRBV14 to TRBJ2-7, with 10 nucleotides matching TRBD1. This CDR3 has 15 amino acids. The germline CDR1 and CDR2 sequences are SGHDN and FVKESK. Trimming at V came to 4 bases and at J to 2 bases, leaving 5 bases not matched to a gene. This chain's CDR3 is CASSRRGQGPYEQYF. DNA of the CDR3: TGTGCCAGCAGCCGCCGGGGACAGGGGCCCTACGAGCAGTACTTC.

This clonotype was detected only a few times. CDR3 protein: CATSRDGQGTDEQFF. Written as DNA, the CDR3 is TGTGCCACCAGCAGAGATGGACAGGGAACCGATGAGCAGTTCTTC. The V call is TRBV15, the J call TRBJ2-1; 8 bases align to TRBD1. This CDR3 spans 15 amino acids. V lost 0 bases, J lost 8 bases, and 6 bases stayed unmatched. Germline V gene data show CDR1 as LNHNV and CDR2 as YYDKDF (reference sequence).

The CDR3 is CASSALQGTEAFF. CDR3 sequence (DNA): TGTGCCAGCAGTGCCCTCCAGGGCACTGAAGCTTTCTTT. The chain recombines TRBV6-1 with TRBJ1-1; the D gene is possibly TRBD1 (5 bases). V lost 4 bases, J lost 4 bases, and 10 bases lay in between. In germline, CDR1 is MNHNS, CDR2 SASEGT. The CDR3 runs to 13 residues.

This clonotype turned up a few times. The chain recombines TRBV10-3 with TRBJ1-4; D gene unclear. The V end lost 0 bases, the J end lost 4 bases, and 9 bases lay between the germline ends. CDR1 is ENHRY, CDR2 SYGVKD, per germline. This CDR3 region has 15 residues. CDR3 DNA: TGTGCCATCAGTGAGTCAGGGCCGAGTAATGAAAAACTGTTTTTT. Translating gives CAISESGPSNEKLFF.

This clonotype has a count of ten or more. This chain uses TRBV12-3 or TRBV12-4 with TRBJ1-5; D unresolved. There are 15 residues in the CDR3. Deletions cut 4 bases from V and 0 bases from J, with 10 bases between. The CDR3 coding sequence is TGTGCCAGCAGTTCCGAGAGGGATAGCAATCAGCCCCAGCATTTT. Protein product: CASSSERDSNQPQHF.

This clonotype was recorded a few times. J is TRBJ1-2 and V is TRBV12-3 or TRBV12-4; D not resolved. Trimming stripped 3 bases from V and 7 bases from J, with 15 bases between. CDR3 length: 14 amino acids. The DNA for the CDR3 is TGTGCCAGCAGTTTGAACCTGAGATTGGGTGGCTACACCTTC. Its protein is CASSLNLRLGGYTF.

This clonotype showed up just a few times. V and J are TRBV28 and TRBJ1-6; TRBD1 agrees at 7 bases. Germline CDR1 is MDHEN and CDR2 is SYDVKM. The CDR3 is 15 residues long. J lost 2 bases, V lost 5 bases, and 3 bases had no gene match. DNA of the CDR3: TGTGCCAGCAGTGCAGGGGGTACCTATAATTCACCCCTCCACTTT. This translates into CASSAGGTYNSPLHF.

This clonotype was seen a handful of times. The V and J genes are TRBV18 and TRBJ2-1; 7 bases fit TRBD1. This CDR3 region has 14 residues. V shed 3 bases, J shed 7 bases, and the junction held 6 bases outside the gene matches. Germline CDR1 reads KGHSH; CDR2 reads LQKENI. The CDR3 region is CASSPEDRRNEQFF. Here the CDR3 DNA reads TGTGCCAGCTCACCTGAGGACAGGAGGAATGAGCAGTTCTTC.

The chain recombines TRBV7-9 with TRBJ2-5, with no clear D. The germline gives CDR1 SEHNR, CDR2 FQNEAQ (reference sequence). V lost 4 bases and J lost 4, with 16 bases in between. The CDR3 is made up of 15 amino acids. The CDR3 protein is CASSSSVVVGETQYF. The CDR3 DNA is TGTGCCAGCAGCTCCAGCGTGGTGGTTGGAGAGACCCAGTACTTC. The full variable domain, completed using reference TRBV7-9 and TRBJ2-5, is DTGVSQNPRHKITKRGQNVTFRCDPISEHNRLYWYRQTLGQGPEFLTYFQNEAQLEKSRLLSDRFSAERPKGSFSTLEIQRTEQGDSAMYLCASSSSVVVGETQYFGPGTRLLVL.

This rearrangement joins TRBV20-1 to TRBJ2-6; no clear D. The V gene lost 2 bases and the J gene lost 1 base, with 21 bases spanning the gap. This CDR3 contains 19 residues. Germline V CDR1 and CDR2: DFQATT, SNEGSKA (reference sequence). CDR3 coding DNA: TGCAGTGCTAGAATGCCGGCCGCAGTGGTGTGGTCTGGGGCCAACGTCCTGACTTTC. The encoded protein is CSARMPAAVVWSGANVLTF.

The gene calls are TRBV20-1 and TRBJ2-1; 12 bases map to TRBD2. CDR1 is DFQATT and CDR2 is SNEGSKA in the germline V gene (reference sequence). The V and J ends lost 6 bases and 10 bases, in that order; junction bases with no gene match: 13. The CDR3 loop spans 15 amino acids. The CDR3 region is CSAPSSGRALREQFF. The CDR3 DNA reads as TGCAGTGCACCGTCTAGCGGGAGGGCCCTCAGAGAGCAGTTCTTC.

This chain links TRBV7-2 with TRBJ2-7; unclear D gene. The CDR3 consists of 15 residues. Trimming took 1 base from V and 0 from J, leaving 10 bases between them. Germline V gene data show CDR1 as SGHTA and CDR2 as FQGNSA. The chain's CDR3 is CASSLGRTHSYEQYF. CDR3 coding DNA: TGTGCCAGCAGCTTAGGCCGGACGCACTCCTACGAGCAGTACTTC.

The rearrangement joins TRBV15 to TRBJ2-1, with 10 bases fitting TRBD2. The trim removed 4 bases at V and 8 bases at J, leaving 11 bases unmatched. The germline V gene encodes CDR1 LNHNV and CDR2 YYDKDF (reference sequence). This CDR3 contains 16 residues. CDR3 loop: CATSTAKREGPHEQFF. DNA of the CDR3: TGTGCCACCAGCACGGCCAAGCGGGAGGGCCCCCATGAGCAGTTCTTC.

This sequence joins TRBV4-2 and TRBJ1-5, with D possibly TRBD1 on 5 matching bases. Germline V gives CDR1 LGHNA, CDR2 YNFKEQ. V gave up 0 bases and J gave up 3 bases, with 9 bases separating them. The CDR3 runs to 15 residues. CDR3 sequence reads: CASSQDVGTNQPQHF. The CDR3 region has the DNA TGTGCCAGCAGCCAAGACGTCGGGACCAATCAGCCCCAGCATTTT.

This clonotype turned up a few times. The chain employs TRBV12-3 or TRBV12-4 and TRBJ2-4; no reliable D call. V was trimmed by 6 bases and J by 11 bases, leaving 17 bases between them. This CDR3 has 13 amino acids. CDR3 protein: CASRTDSGGVQYF. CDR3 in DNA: TGTGCCAGCAGAACAGACTCCGGTGGGGTTCAGTACTTC.

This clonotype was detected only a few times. CDR3 in DNA: TGTGCCAGCAGCGGAGGGTTTAGCGGGAGTGAGCAGTACTTC. Protein: CASSGGFSGSEQYF. The chain is built from TRBV9 and TRBJ2-7, with 9 bases that match TRBD2. This CDR3 is 14 amino acids long. Trimming took 3 bases from V and 7 from J; bases not matched to a gene: 8. The germline CDR1 and CDR2 sequences are SGDLS and YYNGEE. Complete variable domain (other parts from reference TRBV9 and TRBJ2-7): DSGVTQTPKHLITATGQRVTLRCSPRSGDLSVYWYQQSLDQGLQFLIQYYNGEERAKGNILERFSAQQFPDLHSELNLSSLELGDSALYFCASSGGFSGSEQYFGPGTRLTVT.

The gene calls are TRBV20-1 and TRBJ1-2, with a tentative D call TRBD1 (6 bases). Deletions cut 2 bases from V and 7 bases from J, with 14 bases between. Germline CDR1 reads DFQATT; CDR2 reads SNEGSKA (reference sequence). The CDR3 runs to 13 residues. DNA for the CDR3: TGCAGTGCTAGACAGGGGAATGCGGGTGGCTACACCTTC. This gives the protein CSARQGNAGGYTF.

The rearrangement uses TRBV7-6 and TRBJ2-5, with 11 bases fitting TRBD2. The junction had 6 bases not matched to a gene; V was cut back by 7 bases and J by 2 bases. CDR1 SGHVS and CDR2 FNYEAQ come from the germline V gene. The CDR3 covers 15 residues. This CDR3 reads CASTPTSGTQETQYF. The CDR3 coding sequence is TGTGCCAGCACCCCGACTAGCGGGACACAAGAGACCCAGTACTTC.

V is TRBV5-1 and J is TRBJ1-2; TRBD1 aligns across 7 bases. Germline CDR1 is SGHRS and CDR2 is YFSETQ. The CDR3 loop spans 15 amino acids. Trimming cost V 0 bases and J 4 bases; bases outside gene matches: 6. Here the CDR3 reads CASSLETGAVYGYTF. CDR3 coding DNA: TGCGCCAGCAGCTTGGAAACAGGGGCCGTCTATGGCTACACCTTC.

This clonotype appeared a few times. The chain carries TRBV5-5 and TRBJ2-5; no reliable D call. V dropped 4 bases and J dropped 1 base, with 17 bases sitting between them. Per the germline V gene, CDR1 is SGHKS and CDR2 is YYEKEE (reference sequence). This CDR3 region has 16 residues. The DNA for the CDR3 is TGTGCCAGCAGCCTAATGGGCGCAGACATCCAAGAGACCCAGTACTTC. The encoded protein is CASSLMGADIQETQYF. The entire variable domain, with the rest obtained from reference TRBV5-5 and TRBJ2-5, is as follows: DAGVTQSPTHLIKTRGQQVTLRCSPISGHKSVSWYQQVLGQGPQFIFQYYEKEERGRGNFPDRFSARQFPNYSSELNVNALLLGDSALYLCASSLMGADIQETQYFGPGTRLLVL.

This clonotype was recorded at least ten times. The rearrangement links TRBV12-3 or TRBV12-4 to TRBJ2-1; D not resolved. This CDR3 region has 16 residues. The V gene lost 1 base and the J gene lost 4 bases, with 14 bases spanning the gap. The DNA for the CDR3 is TGTGCCAGCAGTTTAGGTCGGACCCTCGGGTACAATGAGCAGTTCTTC. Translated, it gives CASSLGRTLGYNEQFF.

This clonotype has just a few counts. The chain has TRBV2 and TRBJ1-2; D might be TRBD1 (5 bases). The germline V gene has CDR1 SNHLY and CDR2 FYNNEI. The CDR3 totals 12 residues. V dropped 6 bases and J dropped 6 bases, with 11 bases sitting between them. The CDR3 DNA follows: TGTGCCAGCAGAGAGGACAAGGATGGCTACACCTTC. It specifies CASREDKDGYTF.